This TCR beta chain was documented in a study of shared clonotypes between healthy human individuals. This clone was observed once. From germline, CDR1 is SGHVS and CDR2 FQNEAQ. This CDR3 contains 14 residues. Trimming took 0 bases from V and 5 from J, leaving 11 bases between them. Naive CD8 populations comprised CD45RO-negative cells positively selected for CCR7, excluding terminally differentiated effector memory CD45RA+ cells. TCRdb keeps only in-frame clones here, not all; method: immunoSEQ multiplex PCR. The sample has about 2.1 million clones, around 93% seen once. Sequencing was done on a sample of naive CD8+ T cells from PBMCs. The chain carries TRBV7-8 and TRBJ2-7; no clear D. This receptor was taken from a man between 18 and 29 years old in good health. Some clones in this sample may be carry-over from other donors' samples. The CDR3 spells CASSLAPSRNEQYF. The CDR3 region has the DNA TGTGCCAGCAGCTTAGCCCCCTCTCGGAACGAGCAGTACTTC.